The 23 T cell receptor beta chains presented below share a single source sample, sequenced in a study of T cells and Merkel cell carcinoma outcomes. The data were produced by immunoSEQ multiplex PCR, yet TCRdb's version contains in-frame clones alone and is incomplete. This repertoire shows 11,000 to 15,000 clones, 80% to 95% found once; its top ten account for 1.5% to 2%. The sample consisted of tumor tissue from Merkel cell carcinoma. These receptors came from a human donor with Merkel cell carcinoma.

This chain uses TRBV10-2 with TRBJ2-7; D possibly corresponds to TRBD2 (6 bases). Trimming pared 11 bases from V and 2 bases from J, leaving 19 bases between. The CDR3 contains 14 residues. Germline V gene sequence: CDR1 WSHSY, CDR2 SAAADI. CDR3 sequence: CASAPGAPTYEQYF. CDR3 DNA: TGCGCCTCAGCGCCGGGAGCCCCCACCTACGAGCAGTACTTC.

This chain uses TRBV5-1 with TRBJ2-2; 8 nucleotides match TRBD2. CDR1 and CDR2 from the germline V gene are SGHRS and YFSETQ. V was clipped by 5 bases and J by 6 bases; unmatched bases: 6. The CDR3 is made up of 14 amino acids. CDR3 DNA sequence: TGCGCCAGCAGTTCAGCGGGAGTGGCCGGGGAGCTGTTTTTT. Encoded protein: CASSSAGVAGELFF. Complete variable domain (other parts from reference TRBV5-1 and TRBJ2-2): KAGVTQTPRYLIKTRGQQVTLSCSPISGHRSVSWYQQTPGQGLQFLFEYFSETQRNKGNFPGRFSGRQFSNSRSEMNVSTLELGDSALYLCASSSAGVAGELFFGEGSRLTVL.

This chain uses TRBV7-9 with TRBJ1-2, with D possibly TRBD1 on 5 matching bases. Germline-derived CDR1 and CDR2 are SEHNR and FQNEAQ (reference sequence). This CDR3 comprises 12 residues. V was pared by 4 bases and J by 8 bases, with 11 bases between. The CDR3 DNA follows: TGTGCCAGCAGCTCGGGACTTCGAGGCTACACCTTC. Its protein product is CASSSGLRGYTF. Variable domain in full (rest from reference TRBV7-9 and TRBJ1-2): DTGVSQNPRHKITKRGQNVTFRCDPISEHNRLYWYRQTLGQGPEFLTYFQNEAQLEKSRLLSDRFSAERPKGSFSTLEIQRTEQGDSAMYLCASSSGLRGYTFGSGTRLTVV.

In this sample, this clone turned up once. CDR3 in amino acids: CASSLLAGLTDTQYF. CDR3 in DNA: TGTGCCAGCAGTTTGCTAGCGGGCCTCACAGATACGCAGTATTTT. The chain employs TRBV28 and TRBJ2-3; 8 bases fit TRBD2. The germline CDR1 and CDR2 sequences are MDHEN and SYDVKM. Unmatched junction bases numbered 4, after V lost 3 bases and J lost 2 bases. The CDR3 has 15 amino acids.

The V gene is TRBV4-3, the J gene TRBJ1-1; TRBD1 might be the D (5 bases). In germline, CDR1 is LGHNA, CDR2 YSLEER. CDR3 length equals 14 residues. V lost 1 base and J lost 1, with 7 bases in between. The DNA for the CDR3 is TGCGCCAGCAGCCAAGGAGGGGAGAACACTGAAGCTTTCTTT. Translation gives CASSQGGENTEAFF.

V usage is TRBV7-8 and J usage is TRBJ1-1, with TRBD1 identical over 9 bases. From germline, CDR1 is SGHVS and CDR2 FQNEAQ. Germline trimming cut 6 bases from V and 5 bases from J; bases unmatched to any gene: 10. The CDR3 contains 15 residues. The CDR3 coding sequence is TGTGCCAGCAGACCCTCTACAGGGGGCTGGACTGAAGCTTTCTTT. Residues: CASRPSTGGWTEAFF.

A single count supports this clone. This chain links TRBV5-1 with TRBJ1-1; D might be TRBD1 (5 bases). This CDR3 has 14 amino acids. From germline, CDR1 is SGHRS and CDR2 YFSETQ. V lost 3 bases, J lost 5 bases, and 14 bases lay in between. CDR3 in DNA: TGCGCCAGCAGCTCAGCAGGGAGGAATACTGAAGCTTTCTTT. This sequence encodes CASSSAGRNTEAFF. The variable domain in full, completed from reference TRBV5-1 and TRBJ1-1, reads KAGVTQTPRYLIKTRGQQVTLSCSPISGHRSVSWYQQTPGQGLQFLFEYFSETQRNKGNFPGRFSGRQFSNSRSEMNVSTLELGDSALYLCASSSAGRNTEAFFGQGTRLTVV.

The chain couples TRBV19 to TRBJ2-1; D not certain. CDR1 is LNHDA, CDR2 SQIVND, per germline (reference sequence). V was cut by 1 base and J by 4 bases, with 20 bases left in between. The CDR3 loop spans 18 amino acids. The CDR3 DNA follows: TGTGCCAGTAGTATAGCCTTGACCTCTAGACATCCATACAATGAGCAGTTCTTC. Translated: CASSIALTSRHPYNEQFF.

Details on this clone: The junction departs from germline at one end; a sequencing error may be responsible. The chain combines TRBV7-2 with TRBJ2-7; no clear D gene. There are 12 residues in the CDR3. Germline loops: CDR1 SGHTA, CDR2 FQGNSA. DNA for the CDR3: TGTGCCAGCAGCTATCATTCCTCCGAGCAGTACTTC. Its translation is CASSYHSSEQYF.

The rearrangement joins TRBV28 to TRBJ2-1; the match to TRBD2 covers 9 bases. The trim removed 9 bases at V and 6 bases at J, leaving 9 bases unmatched. Germline values: CDR1 MDHEN, CDR2 SYDVKM. The CDR3 sequence is 14 residues long. The CDR3 coding sequence is TGTGCCAGTAAGGGACTAGCAAGACCCAATGAGCAGTTCTTC. Amino acid sequence: CASKGLARPNEQFF.

Comments on this clone: Other DNA sequences in the sample encode the same CDR3. This chain joins TRBV7-8 and TRBJ2-7, with 7 bases that match TRBD1. This CDR3 is 13 amino acids long. Per the germline V gene, CDR1 is SGHVS and CDR2 is FQNEAQ. The J segment lost 3 bases and the V segment lost 2 bases, leaving 1 base of the junction unmatched. DNA for the CDR3: TGTGCCAGCAGCTTACGACAGGGCTACGAGCAGTACTTC. Translated: CASSLRQGYEQYF.

The sample holds one count of this clone. The chain joins TRBV9 to TRBJ2-1; TRBD2 matches at 10 bases. V trimming: 1 base; J trimming: 6 bases; junction bases outside the gene matches: 4. In germline, CDR1 is SGDLS, CDR2 YYNGEE. This CDR3 spans 15 amino acids. The CDR3 DNA is TGTGCCAGCAGCGTAACCGGGACTAGCGTCAATGAGCAGTTCTTC. Translating it yields CASSVTGTSVNEQFF. The complete variable domain, with remaining parts taken from reference TRBV9 and TRBJ2-1, reads DSGVTQTPKHLITATGQRVTLRCSPRSGDLSVYWYQQSLDQGLQFLIQYYNGEERAKGNILERFSAQQFPDLHSELNLSSLELGDSALYFCASSVTGTSVNEQFFGPGTRLTVL.

The chain employs TRBV29-1 and TRBJ2-1; 10 bases map to TRBD2. J lost 2 bases, V lost 1 base, and 5 bases had no gene match. The CDR3 has 16 residues. Germline lookup yields CDR1 SQVTM and CDR2 ANQGSEA. The CDR3 nucleotides read TGCAGCGTTGAAGGGACTAGCGGAGCCACCTACAATGAGCAGTTCTTC. Protein: CSVEGTSGATYNEQFF.

CDR3 residues: CSVEGRTGGLFETQYF. The CDR3 nucleotides read TGCAGCGTTGAAGGGAGGACAGGGGGCTTGTTTGAGACCCAGTACTTC. J is TRBJ2-5 and V is TRBV29-1; 11 bases map to TRBD1. This CDR3 contains 16 residues. Germline V gene lookup returns CDR1 SQVTM and CDR2 ANQGSEA. V lost 1 base and J lost 5; bases outside the gene matches: 9.

The gene calls are TRBV9 and TRBJ1-1; D might be TRBD1 (5 bases). The germline V gene has CDR1 SGDLS and CDR2 YYNGEE. Trimming cost V 0 bases and J 4 bases, with 7 bases left between them. The length of the CDR3 is 13 residues. The CDR3 coding sequence is TGTGCCAGCAGCGTAGCACAGGTCACTGAAGCTTTCTTT. It yields the protein CASSVAQVTEAFF.

About this clone itself: One end of the junction does not line up with germline, which may come from a read error. The gene calls are TRBV7-9 and TRBJ1-2, with a tentative D call TRBD1 (5 bases). Germline loops: CDR1 SEHNR, CDR2 FQNEAQ (reference sequence). This CDR3 has 13 amino acids. Here the CDR3 DNA reads TGTGCCAGCAGCTTCCCGATGGGGGTGGGCTACATCTTC. Residues: CASSFPMGVGYIF.

Only a few counts were recorded for this clone. This chain joins TRBV29-1 and TRBJ2-3; D not resolved. Germline CDR1 and CDR2: SQVTM and ANQGSEA. Deletions cut 6 bases from V and 6 bases from J, with 7 bases between. The CDR3 contains 10 residues. The CDR3 DNA sequence: TGCAGCGTCTCCTCTGATACGCAGTATTTT. Protein: CSVSSDTQYF.

The rearrangement links TRBV18 to TRBJ2-3; D gene ambiguous. Germline CDR1 is KGHSH and CDR2 is LQKENI. This CDR3 has 11 residues. V dropped 3 bases and J dropped 5 bases, with 3 bases sitting between them. The CDR3: CASSPRDTQYF. The CDR3 bases are TGTGCCAGCTCACCGAGAGATACGCAGTATTTT. Full variable domain (rest looked up from reference TRBV18 and TRBJ2-3): NAGVMQNPRHLVRRRGQEARLRCSPMKGHSHVYWYRQLPEEGLKFMVYLQKENIIDESGMPKERFSAEFPKEGPSILRIQQVVRGDSAAYFCASSPRDTQYFGPGTRLTVL.

The genes are TRBV6-5 and TRBJ1-4; D gene unclear. Germline V lookup: CDR1 MNHEY, CDR2 SVGAGI. Trimming pared 2 bases from V and 7 bases from J, leaving 8 bases between. The CDR3 is made up of 13 amino acids. CDR3 region: CASSYRDFEKLFF. CDR3 sequence (DNA): TGTGCCAGCAGTTACAGGGATTTTGAAAAACTGTTTTTT.

V gene TRBV2 combines with J gene TRBJ2-5; TRBD1 might be the D (6 bases). Trimming took 4 bases from V and 2 from J, leaving 11 bases between them. Germline assignment: CDR1 SNHLY and CDR2 FYNNEI. The CDR3 sequence is 14 residues long. The CDR3 region is CASSAGTLQETQYF. DNA for the CDR3: TGTGCCAGCAGTGCAGGGACATTACAAGAGACCCAGTACTTC.

The sample holds one count of this clone. The rearrangement uses TRBV2 and TRBJ2-1; D not resolved. Looked up from germline, CDR1 is SNHLY and CDR2 is FYNNEI. Trimming cost V 4 bases and J 7 bases, with 5 bases left between them. The CDR3 length is 11 residues. DNA for the CDR3: TGTGCCAGCAGTGGTTGGAATGAGCAGTTCTTC. Translating gives CASSGWNEQFF.

The V gene is TRBV29-1, the J gene TRBJ2-5; the match to TRBD2 covers 8 bases. Trimming at V came to 2 bases and at J to 5 bases, leaving 10 bases not matched to a gene. The CDR3 sequence is 15 residues long. Germline-derived CDR1 and CDR2 are SQVTM and ANQGSEA. In DNA, the CDR3 is TGCAGCGTTGAACCACCCGGGGGGGGAGGGGAGACCCAGTACTTC. Its translation is CSVEPPGGGGETQYF. The variable domain in full, completed from reference TRBV29-1 and TRBJ2-5, reads SAVISQKPSRDICQRGTSLTIQCQVDSQVTMMFWYRQQPGQSLTLIATANQGSEATYESGFVIDKFPISRPNLTFSTLTVSNMSPEDSSIYLCSVEPPGGGGETQYFGPGTRLLVL.

The table lists this clone with a count of one. The chain uses TRBV29-1 and TRBJ2-5; D unclear. Trimming pared 2 bases from V and 1 base from J, leaving 5 bases between. Germline CDR1 reads SQVTM; CDR2 reads ANQGSEA. The CDR3 totals 12 residues. CDR3 amino acids: CSVEQRQETQYF. The CDR3 region has the DNA TGCAGCGTTGAACAGCGCCAAGAGACCCAGTACTTC.